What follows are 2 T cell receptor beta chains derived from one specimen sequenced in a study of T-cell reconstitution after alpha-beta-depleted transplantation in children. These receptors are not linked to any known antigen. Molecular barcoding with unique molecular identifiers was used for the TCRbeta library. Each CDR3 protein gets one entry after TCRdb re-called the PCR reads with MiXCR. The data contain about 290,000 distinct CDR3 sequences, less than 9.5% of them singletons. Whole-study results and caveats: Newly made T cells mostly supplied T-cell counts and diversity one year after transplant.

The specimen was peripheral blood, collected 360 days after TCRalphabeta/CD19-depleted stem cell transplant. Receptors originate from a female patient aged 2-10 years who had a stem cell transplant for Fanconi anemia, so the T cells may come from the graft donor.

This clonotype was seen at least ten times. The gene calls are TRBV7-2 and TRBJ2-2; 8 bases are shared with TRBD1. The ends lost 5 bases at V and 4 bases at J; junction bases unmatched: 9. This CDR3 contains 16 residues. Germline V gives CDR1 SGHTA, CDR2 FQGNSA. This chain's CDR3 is CASSTRTGLGTGELFF. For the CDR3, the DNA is TGTGCCAGCAGCACCCGGACAGGGTTGGGCACCGGGGAGCTGTTTTTT.

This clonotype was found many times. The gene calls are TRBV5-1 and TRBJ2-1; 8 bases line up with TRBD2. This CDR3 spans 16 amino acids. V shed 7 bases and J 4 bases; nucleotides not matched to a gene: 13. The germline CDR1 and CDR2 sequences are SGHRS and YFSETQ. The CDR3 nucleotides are TGCGCCAGCTCCTCGGGGAGCGGGGGCGTGTACAATGAGCAGTTCTTC. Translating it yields CASSSGSGGVYNEQFF. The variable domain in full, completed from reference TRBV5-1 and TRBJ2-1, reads KAGVTQTPRYLIKTRGQQVTLSCSPISGHRSVSWYQQTPGQGLQFLFEYFSETQRNKGNFPGRFSGRQFSNSRSEMNVSTLELGDSALYLCASSSGSGGVYNEQFFGPGTRLTVL.